This T cell receptor (beta chain) is drawn from a study of blood T cell repertoires in COVID-19. Sequencing was performed with immunoSEQ multiplex PCR; in TCRdb, only in-frame clones are kept and a portion is missing. This table holds approximately 160,000 clones, roughly four fifths found once. Germline V CDR1 and CDR2: SGHRS, YFSETQ. The V segment lost 2 bases and the J segment 1 base; nucleotides outside the gene matches: 1. The CDR3 is 14 residues long. The source material was peripheral blood. The V gene is TRBV5-1, the J gene TRBJ1-1; 8 nucleotides line up with TRBD1. This sequence was found in a man between 60 and 75 years old with active or convalescent COVID-19. CDR3 sequence: CASSFDRGNTEAFF. The CDR3, as DNA: TGCGCCAGCAGCTTTGACAGGGGGAACACTGAAGCTTTCTTT.